This entry lists 16 T cell receptor beta chains sequenced from one sample in a study of technical replicates of blood from a handful of donors. The repertoire was sequenced with immunoSEQ multiplex PCR; TCRdb's copy has only in-frame clones and lacks some. Here the sample spans tens of thousands of clones, around 97% being singletons. The sample comprised T cells isolated from PBMCs. These receptors were obtained from a human donor in good health.

This chain connects TRBV2 to TRBJ2-7; 10 nucleotides match TRBD1. Unmatched junction bases numbered 0, after V lost 4 bases and J lost 3 bases. Germline assignment: CDR1 SNHLY and CDR2 FYNNEI. The CDR3 is 13 amino acids. This chain's CDR3 is CASSGTGGYEQYF. The CDR3 bases are TGTGCCAGCAGTGGGACAGGGGGCTACGAGCAGTACTTC.

A single count supports this clone. The J gene is TRBJ2-3, the V gene TRBV4-1; 9 bases fit TRBD2. The germline V gene has CDR1 MGHRA and CDR2 YSYEKL. The length of the CDR3 is 15 residues. V was pared by 2 bases and J by 4 bases, with 4 bases of the junction left unmatched. CDR3 DNA: TGCGCCAGCAGCCAACTGACTAGCGGCGCAGATACGCAGTATTTT. It translates to CASSQLTSGADTQYF.

The rearrangement joins TRBV23-1 to TRBJ1-3; TRBD1 matches at 8 bases. TRBV23-1 is an ORF for which the function is uncertain. With V trimmed by 8 bases and J by 2 bases, 8 bases remained unmatched. This CDR3 spans 15 amino acids. The DNA for the CDR3 is TGCGCCAGCCTAAACCCGGACAGGGCTGGAAACACCATATATTTT. Protein: CASLNPDRAGNTIYF.

The V gene is TRBV11-1, the J gene TRBJ2-7; 7 nucleotides line up with TRBD2. Germline-derived CDR1 and CDR2 are SGHAT and FQDESV (reference sequence). The CDR3 runs to 15 residues. V shed 5 bases and J 3 bases; nucleotides not matched to a gene: 10. The CDR3 sequence: CASSPLELAVYEQYF. CDR3 nucleotides: TGTGCCAGCAGCCCCCTGGAGCTAGCGGTCTACGAGCAGTACTTC.

In nucleotides, the CDR3 is TGTGCCAGCAGTGAAAAGGGACAGGGAGTAATTCCGGCCACTGAAGCTTTCTTT. Residues: CASSEKGQGVIPATEAFF. The rearrangement uses TRBV6-1 and TRBJ1-1; 9 bases fit TRBD1. Trimming took 2 bases from V and 4 from J; bases not matched to a gene: 14. The length of the CDR3 is 18 residues. Germline CDR1 is MNHNS and CDR2 is SASEGT.

The chain joins TRBV30 to TRBJ1-2; unclear D gene. The germline V gene has CDR1 GTSNPN and CDR2 SVGIG (reference sequence). The CDR3 totals 13 residues. Trimming pared 3 bases from V and 0 bases from J, leaving 8 bases between. CDR3 in DNA: TGTGCCTGGAGATTCGGAGCTAACTATGGCTACACCTTC. This translates into CAWRFGANYGYTF.

The rearrangement uses TRBV4-1 and TRBJ2-3; 9 bases agree with TRBD2. CDR3 length equals 18 residues. Germline loops: CDR1 MGHRA, CDR2 YSYEKL. The junction had 11 bases not matched to a gene; V was cut back by 3 bases and J by 1 base. Here the CDR3 reads CASSQGSGSFTGTDTQYF. CDR3 nucleotide sequence: TGCGCCAGCAGCCAGGGTAGCGGGAGTTTTACGGGCACAGATACGCAGTATTTT.

The chain couples TRBV10-2 to TRBJ2-7, with D possibly matching TRBD2 (7 bases). Deletions cut 3 bases from V and 3 bases from J, with 21 bases between. The CDR3 consists of 17 residues. Looked up from germline, CDR1 is WSHSY and CDR2 is SAAADI. The CDR3 nucleotides are TGCGCCAGCAGTGATGGCAGCGGGACAACGGGCCTCTACGAGCAGTACTTC. Translation gives CASSDGSGTTGLYEQYF.

The V gene is TRBV7-9, the J gene TRBJ2-1; 8 positions match TRBD2. Trimming took 3 bases from V and 9 from J; bases not matched to a gene: 7. The CDR3 length is 14 residues. Germline V gene sequence: CDR1 SEHNR, CDR2 FQNEAQ (reference sequence). In DNA, the CDR3 is TGTGCCAGCAGCTTCGGGACTAGAGAGTTTGAGCAGTTCTTC. Its protein product is CASSFGTREFEQFF.

The rearrangement links TRBV4-3 to TRBJ2-1; possibly TRBD2 for D (5 bases). The germline V gene encodes CDR1 LGHNA and CDR2 YSLEER. The CDR3 spans 15 residues. Trimming cost V 1 base and J 1 base, with 8 bases left between them. The DNA of the CDR3 is TGCGCCAGCAGCCAAGGAGGGAGTTCCTACAATGAGCAGTTCTTC. Encoded protein: CASSQGGSSYNEQFF.

The V and J genes are TRBV9 and TRBJ1-3; D ambiguous. This CDR3 comprises 16 residues. The V gene's germline CDR1 is SGDLS and CDR2 YYNGEE. V was cut by 4 bases and J by 4 bases, with 18 bases left in between. The CDR3 DNA reads as TGTGCCAGCAGCCCCAGGTTGGAAGTCTACGGAAACACCATATATTTT. It is translated as CASSPRLEVYGNTIYF.

The chain links TRBV4-1 to TRBJ1-2; weak D call: TRBD1 (5 bases). This CDR3 has 13 amino acids. Germline lookup yields CDR1 MGHRA and CDR2 YSYEKL. The V and J ends lost 4 bases and 4 bases respectively, with 10 bases between them. In nucleotides, the CDR3 is TGCGCCAGCAGCCCAGGGTCTAGCTATGGCTACACCTTC. This codes for CASSPGSSYGYTF.

The chain employs TRBV6-5 and TRBJ1-4; D is unclear. This CDR3 region has 15 residues. V lost 6 bases and J lost 6, with 17 bases in between. The germline V gene has CDR1 MNHEY and CDR2 SVGAGI. CDR3 bases: TGTGCCAGCAGGTCCTACAGCAGGCGGGATGAAAAACTGTTTTTT. Translation: CASRSYSRRDEKLFF.

The chain employs TRBV5-4 and TRBJ2-7, with 11 nucleotides matching TRBD1. J gave up 7 bases and V 4 bases, and 7 bases lay outside the gene matches. The CDR3 runs 14 residues. Looked up from germline, CDR1 is SGHNT and CDR2 is YYREEE (reference sequence). The CDR3 region is CASSKGQGVVEQYF. The CDR3 DNA is TGTGCCAGCAGCAAGGGACAGGGGGTCGTAGAGCAGTACTTC.

CDR3 loop: CASSYTGRASNEQFF. The CDR3, as DNA: TGTGCCAGCAGTTACACCGGGAGGGCCTCCAATGAGCAGTTCTTC. The genes are TRBV6-5 and TRBJ2-1; 8 nucleotides align to TRBD2. The CDR3 covers 15 residues. Trimming at V came to 2 bases and at J to 6 bases, leaving 6 bases not matched to a gene. Germline-derived CDR1 and CDR2 are MNHEY and SVGAGI.

This clone occurred once. The chain recombines TRBV11-1 with TRBJ2-7, with D maybe TRBD2 (6 bases). This CDR3 contains 14 residues. V was pared by 3 bases and J by 3 bases, with 12 bases between. Germline lookup yields CDR1 SGHAT and CDR2 FQDESV (reference sequence). Here the CDR3 DNA reads TGTGCCAGCAGCTTTGGTGCGGGAAGCTACGAGCAGTACTTC. Translating it yields CASSFGAGSYEQYF.